Below, 21 T cell receptor beta chains from the same sample are listed, as sequenced in a study of a mutant IDH1 vaccine in newly diagnosed glioma. The sample's time point: week 35, safety follow-up. Vaccination used 300 ug of mutant IDH1 20-mer peptide per dose, with topical imiquimod. Clones were sequenced by immunoSEQ multiplex PCR, and TCRdb holds only the in-frame ones, with some missing. Found here are about 72,000 clones, less than 90% of them singletons; the top ten hold about an eighth. Their specific antigens are unknown. The specimen was PBMCs, collected from a glioma patient whose treatment included an IDH1 peptide vaccine. All receptors come from a young man with glioma.

This clone turned up a few times. The rearrangement links TRBV19 to TRBJ1-3, with no clear D. V was pared by 7 bases and J by 0 bases, with 7 bases between. CDR1 LNHDA and CDR2 SQIVND come from the germline V gene (reference sequence). This CDR3 has 13 residues. The CDR3 DNA follows: TGTGCCAGTACCGAGGACTCTGGAAACACCATATATTTT. Translation: CASTEDSGNTIYF.

The chain carries TRBV15 and TRBJ2-7; D gene ambiguous. Germline CDR1 LNHNV, CDR2 YYDKDF (reference sequence). The CDR3 totals 14 residues. Trimming took off 0 bases at V and 1 base at J, with 7 bases between the two ends. DNA for the CDR3: TGTGCCACCAGCAGAGATGGAATATCCTACGAGCAGTACTTC. Translating it yields CATSRDGISYEQYF.

Notes on this clone: The sample contains more than one DNA sequence encoding this CDR3. The V and J genes are TRBV4-3 and TRBJ2-7; D may correspond to TRBD1 or TRBD2 (5 bases each). The CDR3 is 13 amino acids. The germline V gene encodes CDR1 LGHNA and CDR2 YSLEER. The V and J ends lost 0 bases and 3 bases respectively, with 6 bases between them. The CDR3 nucleotides read TGCGCCAGCAGCCAAGATGGGGGCTACGAGCAGTACTTC. This sequence encodes CASSQDGGYEQYF.

The gene calls are TRBV10-3 and TRBJ1-5, with 8 bases matching TRBD1. The CDR3 has 13 amino acids. The trim removed 6 bases at V and 4 bases at J, leaving 2 bases unmatched. Looked up from germline, CDR1 is ENHRY and CDR2 is SYGVKD. This chain's CDR3 is CAISGQGNQPQHF. The CDR3 DNA reads TGTGCCATCAGCGGACAGGGTAATCAGCCCCAGCATTTT.

This chain uses TRBV18 with TRBJ1-3; a weak D match, TRBD1 (6 bases). V lost 6 bases and J 2 bases, leaving 20 bases between the germline ends. The CDR3 spans 17 residues. Per the germline V gene, CDR1 is KGHSH and CDR2 is LQKENI. This CDR3 reads CASSTDQKTGTGNTIYF. CDR3 nucleotide sequence: TGTGCCAGCTCGACAGATCAGAAAACAGGGACTGGAAACACCATATATTTT.

The chain carries TRBV7-2 and TRBJ2-2; TRBD1 is a possible D gene (5 bases). The CDR3 spans 12 residues. Germline assignment: CDR1 SGHTA and CDR2 FQGNSA. The V and J ends lost 5 bases and 7 bases respectively, with 8 bases between them. CDR3 region: CASSGRGGELFF. The CDR3 nucleotides read TGTGCCAGCAGCGGAAGGGGCGGGGAGCTGTTTTTT.

The CDR3 region has the DNA TGTGCCAGCAGTTTAGCGGGTCTGACCTACGAGCAGTACTTC. This gives the protein CASSLAGLTYEQYF. The chain carries TRBV27 and TRBJ2-7; D possibly corresponds to TRBD2 (5 bases). CDR1 is MNHEY, CDR2 SMNVEV, per germline (reference sequence). V shed 2 bases and J shed 2 bases, with 10 bases lying between them. This CDR3 is built from 14 residues.

The chain employs TRBV2 and TRBJ1-5; D remains unclear. The germline V gene has CDR1 SNHLY and CDR2 FYNNEI. Trimming cost V 4 bases and J 3 bases, with 7 bases left between them. The CDR3 contains 13 residues. DNA for the CDR3: TGTGCCAGCAGTGTAGGGCCCAATCAGCCCCAGCATTTT. Residues: CASSVGPNQPQHF.

The rearrangement joins TRBV9 to TRBJ2-7; possibly TRBD2 for D (5 bases). Germline assignment: CDR1 SGDLS and CDR2 YYNGEE. The CDR3 has 12 residues. Deletions cut 3 bases from V and 6 bases from J, with 10 bases between. The CDR3 is CASSAGGSEQYF. The CDR3 DNA is TGTGCCAGCAGCGCAGGAGGTTCCGAGCAGTACTTC.

This sequence joins TRBV18 and TRBJ1-1, with TRBD1 identical over 9 bases. The CDR3 spans 14 residues. CDR1 and CDR2 (germline): KGHSH, LQKENI. The V segment lost 3 bases and the J segment 5 bases; nucleotides outside the gene matches: 4. The CDR3 region is CASSPRTGVTEAFF. The CDR3 nucleotides are TGTGCCAGCTCACCTAGGACAGGGGTGACTGAAGCTTTCTTT.

The chain has TRBV7-2 and TRBJ2-7; D not resolved. Trimming shortened V by 5 bases and J by 5 bases, and 13 bases separated the two germline ends. CDR3 length: 13 amino acids. Germline V CDR1 and CDR2: SGHTA, FQGNSA. As DNA, the CDR3 is TGTGCCAGCAGCGCGTTAGCTCGTAACGAGCAGTACTTC. It yields the protein CASSALARNEQYF.

V gene TRBV15 combines with J gene TRBJ2-7; tentatively, D is TRBD1 or TRBD2 (5 bases each). Germline V CDR1 and CDR2: LNHNV, YYDKDF (reference sequence). The V end lost 4 bases, the J end lost 0 bases, and 13 bases lay between the germline ends. This CDR3 has 15 amino acids. Here the CDR3 reads CATSKLGDSSYEQYF. The CDR3 nucleotides read TGTGCCACCAGCAAACTAGGGGATAGCTCCTACGAGCAGTACTTC.

The gene calls are TRBV7-2 and TRBJ2-3; D might be TRBD2 (6 bases). Per germline, CDR1 SGHTA and CDR2 FQGNSA. The CDR3 runs 15 residues. The V gene lost 1 base and the J gene lost 4 bases, with 12 bases spanning the gap. The CDR3: CASSLVGSRPDTQYF. In DNA, the CDR3 is TGTGCCAGCAGCTTAGTCGGGAGTAGGCCAGATACGCAGTATTTT.

J is TRBJ2-7 and V is TRBV6-5, with D unclear. CDR1 is MNHEY and CDR2 is SVGAGI in the germline V gene. The CDR3 has 13 residues. The germline V and J ends were trimmed by 4 bases and 9 bases, with 16 bases remaining between them. The CDR3 nucleotides are TGTGCCAGCAGTTCCACCCTTGGGATTGGGCAGTACTTC. Amino acid sequence: CASSSTLGIGQYF.

The chain couples TRBV6-5 to TRBJ1-4; D unresolved. The CDR3 spans 14 residues. Trimming removed 5 bases from V and 8 bases from J, with 15 bases in between. The germline gives CDR1 MNHEY, CDR2 SVGAGI. CDR3 protein: CASSLDGVEEKLFF. The CDR3 DNA follows: TGTGCCAGCAGTCTGGACGGGGTGGAGGAAAAACTGTTTTTT.

V and J are TRBV15 and TRBJ1-5; maybe TRBD1 (6 bases). In germline, CDR1 is LNHNV, CDR2 YYDKDF (reference sequence). This CDR3 has 13 amino acids. With 5 bases removed from V and 1 base from J, the gap between germline ends came to 6 bases. The CDR3 DNA is TGTGCCACCAGCGACAGGAGCAATCAGCCCCAGCATTTT. This sequence encodes CATSDRSNQPQHF.

The genes are TRBV19 and TRBJ2-7; 9 bases line up with TRBD1. Germline V CDR1 and CDR2: LNHDA, SQIVND (reference sequence). J gave up 6 bases and V 4 bases, and 7 bases lay outside the gene matches. This CDR3 region has 14 residues. This CDR3 is CASSTPGQGGEQYF. The CDR3 coding sequence is TGTGCCAGTAGTACCCCGGGACAGGGAGGCGAGCAGTACTTC. Full variable domain (outside the CDR3, taken from reference TRBV19 and TRBJ2-7): DGGITQSPKYLFRKEGQNVTLSCEQNLNHDAMYWYRQDPGQGLRLIYYSQIVNDFQKGDIAEGYSVSREKKESFPLTVTSAQKNPTAFYLCASSTPGQGGEQYFGPGTRLTVT.

The chain employs TRBV15 and TRBJ2-7; no clear D gene. From germline, CDR1 is LNHNV and CDR2 YYDKDF (reference sequence). The V and J ends lost 0 bases and 0 bases respectively, with 21 bases between them. CDR3 length: 19 residues. The CDR3 sequence is CATSRENSLLKPLSYEQYF. CDR3 coding DNA: TGTGCCACCAGCAGAGAGAACAGCCTGCTTAAGCCCCTCTCCTACGAGCAGTACTTC.

This chain joins TRBV19 and TRBJ1-1; 8 nucleotides align to TRBD1. The CDR3 runs 14 residues. Per germline, CDR1 LNHDA and CDR2 SQIVND (reference sequence). The V segment lost 5 bases and the J segment 8 bases; nucleotides outside the gene matches: 10. CDR3 residues: CASSWGSTGEEAFF. The CDR3 DNA sequence: TGTGCCAGTAGTTGGGGCTCGACAGGGGAAGAAGCTTTCTTT.

The chain couples TRBV7-2 to TRBJ2-7, with 7 bases identical to TRBD1. The CDR3 is 15 residues long. CDR1 is SGHTA, CDR2 FQGNSA, per germline. V shed 5 bases, J shed 4 bases, and the junction held 11 bases outside the gene matches. The CDR3 region is CASSPGTERGYEQYF. The DNA for the CDR3 is TGTGCCAGCAGCCCCGGGACAGAAAGGGGTTACGAGCAGTACTTC.

This clone was seen only a few times. The CDR3 nucleotides read TGTGCCATCCCTAACCCACCAGGATCCTACGAGCAGTACTTC. Protein: CAIPNPPGSYEQYF. The chain employs TRBV2 and TRBJ2-7; D is ambiguous. Trimming shortened V by 10 bases and J by 1 base, and 17 bases separated the two germline ends. CDR1 SNHLY and CDR2 FYNNEI come from the germline V gene. The CDR3 totals 14 residues.